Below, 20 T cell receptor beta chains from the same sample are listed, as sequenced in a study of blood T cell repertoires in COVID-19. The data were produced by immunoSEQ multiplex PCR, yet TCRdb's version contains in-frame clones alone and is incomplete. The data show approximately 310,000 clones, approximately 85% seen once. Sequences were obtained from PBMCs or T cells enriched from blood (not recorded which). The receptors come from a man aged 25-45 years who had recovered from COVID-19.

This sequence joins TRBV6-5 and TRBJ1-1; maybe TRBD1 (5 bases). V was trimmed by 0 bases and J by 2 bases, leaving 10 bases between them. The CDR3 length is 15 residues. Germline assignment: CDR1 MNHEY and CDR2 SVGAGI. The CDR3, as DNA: TGTGCCAGCAGTTACTCGATACAGGCAAACACTGAAGCTTTCTTT. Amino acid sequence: CASSYSIQANTEAFF.

Here the CDR3 reads CAWRSRTGGRYYGYTF. For the CDR3, the DNA is TGTGCCTGGAGATCCCGGACAGGGGGCAGGTACTATGGCTACACCTTC. The chain carries TRBV30 and TRBJ1-2, with 11 positions matching TRBD1. Germline V gene lookup returns CDR1 GTSNPN and CDR2 SVGIG (reference sequence). The CDR3 consists of 16 residues. J was trimmed by 3 bases and V by 3 bases; bases with no gene match: 9.

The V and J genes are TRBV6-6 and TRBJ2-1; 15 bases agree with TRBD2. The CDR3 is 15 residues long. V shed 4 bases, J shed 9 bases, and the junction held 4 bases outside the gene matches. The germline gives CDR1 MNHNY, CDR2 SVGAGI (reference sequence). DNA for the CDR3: TGTGCCAGCAGTTCGGGACTAGCGGGGGGCCCTGAGCAGTTCTTC. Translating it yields CASSSGLAGGPEQFF.

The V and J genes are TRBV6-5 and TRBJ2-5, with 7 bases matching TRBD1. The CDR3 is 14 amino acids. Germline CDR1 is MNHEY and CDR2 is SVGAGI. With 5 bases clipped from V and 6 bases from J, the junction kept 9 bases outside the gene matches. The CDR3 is CASSTTGSGQTQYF. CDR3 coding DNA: TGTGCCAGCAGTACGACAGGGTCGGGACAGACCCAGTACTTC.

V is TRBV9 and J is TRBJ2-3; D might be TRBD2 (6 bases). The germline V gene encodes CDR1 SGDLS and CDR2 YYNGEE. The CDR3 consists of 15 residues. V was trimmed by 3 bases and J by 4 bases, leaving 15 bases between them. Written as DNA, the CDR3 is TGTGCCAGCAGCGCGACCGGGAGCATGGCAGATACGCAGTATTTT. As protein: CASSATGSMADTQYF.

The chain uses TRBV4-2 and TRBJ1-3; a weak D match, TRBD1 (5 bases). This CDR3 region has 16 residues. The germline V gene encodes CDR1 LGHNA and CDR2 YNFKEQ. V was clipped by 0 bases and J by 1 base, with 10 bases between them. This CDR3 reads CASSQETAGSGNTIYF. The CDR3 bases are TGTGCCAGCAGCCAAGAAACTGCAGGGTCTGGAAACACCATATATTTT.

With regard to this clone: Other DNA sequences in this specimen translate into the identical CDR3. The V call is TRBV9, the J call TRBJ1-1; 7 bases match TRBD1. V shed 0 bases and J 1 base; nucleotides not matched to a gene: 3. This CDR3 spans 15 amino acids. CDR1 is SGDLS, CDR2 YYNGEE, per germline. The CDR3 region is CASSVGSGGNTEAFF. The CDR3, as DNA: TGTGCCAGCAGCGTAGGTTCAGGGGGGAACACTGAAGCTTTCTTT.

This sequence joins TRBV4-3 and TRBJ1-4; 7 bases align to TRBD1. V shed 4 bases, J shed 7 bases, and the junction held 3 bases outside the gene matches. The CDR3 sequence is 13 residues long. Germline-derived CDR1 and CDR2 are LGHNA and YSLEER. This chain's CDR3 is CASSRAGGEKLFF. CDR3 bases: TGCGCCAGCAGCCGAGCAGGGGGTGAAAAACTGTTTTTT.

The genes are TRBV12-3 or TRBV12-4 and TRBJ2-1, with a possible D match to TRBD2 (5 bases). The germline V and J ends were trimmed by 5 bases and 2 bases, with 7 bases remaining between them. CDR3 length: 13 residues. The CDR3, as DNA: TGTGCCAGCAGTGCCGGGACCTACAATGAGCAGTTCTTC. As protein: CASSAGTYNEQFF.

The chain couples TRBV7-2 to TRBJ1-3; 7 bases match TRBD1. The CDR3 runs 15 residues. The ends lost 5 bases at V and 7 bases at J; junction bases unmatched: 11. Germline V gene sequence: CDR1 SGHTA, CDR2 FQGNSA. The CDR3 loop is CASSLRTGRSNTIYF. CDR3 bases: TGTGCCAGCAGCCTGCGGACAGGACGTAGTAACACCATATATTTT.

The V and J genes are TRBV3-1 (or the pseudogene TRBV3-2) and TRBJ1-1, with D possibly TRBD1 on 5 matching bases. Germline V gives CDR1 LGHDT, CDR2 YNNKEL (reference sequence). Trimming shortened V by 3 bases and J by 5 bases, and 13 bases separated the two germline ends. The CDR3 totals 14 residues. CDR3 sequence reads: CASSHYGRGTEAFF. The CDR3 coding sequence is TGTGCCAGCAGCCATTACGGGAGGGGTACTGAAGCTTTCTTT.

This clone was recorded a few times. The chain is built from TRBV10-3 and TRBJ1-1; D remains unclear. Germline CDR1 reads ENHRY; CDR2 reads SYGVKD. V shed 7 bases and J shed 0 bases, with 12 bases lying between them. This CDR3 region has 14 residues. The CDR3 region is CAIKGGGMNTEAFF. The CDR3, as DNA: TGTGCCATCAAAGGCGGAGGAATGAACACTGAAGCTTTCTTT.

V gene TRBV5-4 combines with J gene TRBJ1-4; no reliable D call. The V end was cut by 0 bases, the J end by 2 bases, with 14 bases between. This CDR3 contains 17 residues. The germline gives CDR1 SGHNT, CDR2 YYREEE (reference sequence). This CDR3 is CASSLGGGAQTNEKLFF. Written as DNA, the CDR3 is TGTGCCAGCAGCTTGGGCGGCGGCGCCCAGACTAATGAAAAACTGTTTTTT.

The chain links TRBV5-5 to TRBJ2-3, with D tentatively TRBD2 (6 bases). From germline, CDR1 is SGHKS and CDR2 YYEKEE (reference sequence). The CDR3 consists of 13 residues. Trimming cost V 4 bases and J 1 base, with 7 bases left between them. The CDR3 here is CASSRRGTDTQYF. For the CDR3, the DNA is TGTGCCAGCAGCCGGAGGGGCACAGATACGCAGTATTTT.

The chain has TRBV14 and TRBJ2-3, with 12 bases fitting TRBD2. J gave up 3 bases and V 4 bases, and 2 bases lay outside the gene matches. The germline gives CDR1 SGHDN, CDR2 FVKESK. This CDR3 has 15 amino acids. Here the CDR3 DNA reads TGTGCCAGCAGCCCAGGACTAGCGGGGACAGATACGCAGTATTTT. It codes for CASSPGLAGTDTQYF.

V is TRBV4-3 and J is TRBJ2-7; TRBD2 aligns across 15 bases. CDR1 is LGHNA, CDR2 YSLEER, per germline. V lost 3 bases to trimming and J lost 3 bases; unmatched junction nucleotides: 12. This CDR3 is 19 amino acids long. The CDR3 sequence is CASSQAPGLAGGLNYEQYF. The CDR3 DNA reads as TGCGCCAGCAGCCAGGCCCCGGGACTAGCGGGGGGCCTAAACTACGAGCAGTACTTC.

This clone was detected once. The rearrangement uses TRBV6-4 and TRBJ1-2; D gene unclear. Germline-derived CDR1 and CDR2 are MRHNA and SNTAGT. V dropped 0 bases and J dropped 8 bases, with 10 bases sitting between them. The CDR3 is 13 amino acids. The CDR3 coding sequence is TGTGCCAGCAGTGACTCGGAGATGAGAGGCTACACCTTC. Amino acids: CASSDSEMRGYTF.

CDR3 loop: CASSSLGGQALREQYF. In DNA form, the CDR3 reads TGTGCCAGCAGTTCGTTAGGGGGACAGGCTCTACGGGAGCAGTACTTC. The rearrangement joins TRBV27 to TRBJ2-7, with TRBD1 matching 8 bases. The trim removed 4 bases at V and 7 bases at J, leaving 15 bases unmatched. The CDR3 spans 16 residues. Germline V gene data show CDR1 as MNHEY and CDR2 as SMNVEV (reference sequence).

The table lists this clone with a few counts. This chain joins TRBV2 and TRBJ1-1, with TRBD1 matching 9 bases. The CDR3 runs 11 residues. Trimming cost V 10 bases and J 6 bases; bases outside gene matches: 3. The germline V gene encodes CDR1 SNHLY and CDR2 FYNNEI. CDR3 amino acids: CATYRGPEAFF. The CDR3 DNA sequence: TGTGCCACCTACAGGGGGCCTGAAGCTTTCTTT. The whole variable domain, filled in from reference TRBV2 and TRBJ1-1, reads EPEVTQTPSHQVTQMGQEVILRCVPISNHLYFYWYRQILGQKVEFLVSFYNNEISEKSEIFDDQFSVERPDGSNFTLKIRSTKLEDSAMYFCATYRGPEAFFGQGTRLTVV.

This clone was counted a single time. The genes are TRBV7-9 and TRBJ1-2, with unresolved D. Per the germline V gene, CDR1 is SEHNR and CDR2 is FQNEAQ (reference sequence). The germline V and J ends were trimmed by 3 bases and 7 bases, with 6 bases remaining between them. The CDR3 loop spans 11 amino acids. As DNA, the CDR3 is TGTGCCAGCAGCTTCACTGGTGGCTACACCTTC. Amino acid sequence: CASSFTGGYTF.